What follows are 20 T cell receptor beta chains derived from one specimen sequenced in a study of T cells after yellow fever vaccination. MiXCR was run by TCRdb on the 5' RACE reads, yielding one entry per CDR3 protein. The repertoire consists of about 250,000 distinct CDR3 sequences, with more than 3.5% occurring once and the leading ten covering 15% to 20%. The sample here was PBMCs, taken 15 days after the yellow fever booster vaccination. These receptors originate from a man between 18 and 35 years old who received the YFV17D yellow fever vaccine.

This clonotype was observed many times. V and J are TRBV7-2 and TRBJ1-2, with no clear D. Per the germline V gene, CDR1 is SGHTA and CDR2 is FQGNSA. The CDR3 totals 12 residues. Trimming removed 3 bases from V and 8 bases from J, with 10 bases in between. For the CDR3, the DNA is TGTGCCAGCAGCTTCCTGGCCATGGGCTACACCTTC. It translates to CASSFLAMGYTF.

In its sample, this clonotype was seen many times. This chain connects TRBV7-9 to TRBJ1-6; 7 bases map to TRBD1. This CDR3 has 14 amino acids. Trimming took 4 bases from V and 7 from J; bases not matched to a gene: 4. Germline V gene data show CDR1 as SEHNR and CDR2 as FQNEAQ (reference sequence). The chain's CDR3 is CASSWSTGNSPLHF. CDR3 nucleotide sequence: TGTGCCAGCAGCTGGTCGACAGGGAATTCACCCCTCCACTTT.

This clonotype occurred many times. The chain combines TRBV20-1 with TRBJ2-3; 9 bases are a match to TRBD1. V gave up 4 bases and J gave up 4 bases; unmatched junction bases: 6. CDR3 length: 14 residues. The germline V gene encodes CDR1 DFQATT and CDR2 SNEGSKA (reference sequence). The CDR3 is CSAKGQGDADTQYF. DNA of the CDR3: TGCAGTGCTAAGGGACAGGGAGATGCAGATACGCAGTATTTT.

There are many counts of this clonotype. This chain uses TRBV12-3 or TRBV12-4 with TRBJ2-3, with D uncertain. The CDR3 sequence is 14 residues long. V lost 4 bases and J lost 0, with 8 bases in between. The CDR3 protein is CASSWVASTDTQYF. In DNA, the CDR3 is TGTGCCAGCAGTTGGGTAGCCAGCACAGATACGCAGTATTTT.

In regard to this clonotype: Since a much larger clone is just one base distant, this may be a read error. The chain carries TRBV4-3 and TRBJ1-2, with D possibly matching TRBD1 (5 bases). CDR3 size: 14 residues. CDR1 LGHNA and CDR2 YSLEER come from the germline V gene. The CDR3 DNA is TGCACCAGCAGCCGTTCCGGGACTCCGGATGGCTACACCTTC. Its translation is CTSSRSGTPDGYTF.

This clonotype was seen at least ten times. V gene TRBV6-5 combines with J gene TRBJ1-6; no reliable D call. The germline CDR1 and CDR2 sequences are MNHEY and SVGAGI. Deletions cut 4 bases from V and 10 bases from J, with 17 bases between. The CDR3 extends over 15 amino acids. The CDR3, as DNA: TGTGCCAGCAGTTCGCTTCTCCCCGGCCAATCACCCCTCCACTTT. The encoded protein is CASSSLLPGQSPLHF.

The CDR3 DNA follows: TGTGCCAGCGAACCCGGACAGTGGGGGACCACTGAAGCTTTCTTT. This sequence encodes CASEPGQWGTTEAFF. V usage is TRBV7-9 and J usage is TRBJ1-1, with D tentatively TRBD1 (6 bases). The CDR3 covers 15 residues. Trimming shortened V by 8 bases and J by 4 bases, and 20 bases separated the two germline ends. Germline CDR1 and CDR2: SEHNR and FQNEAQ (reference sequence).

This clonotype was seen many times. The rearrangement links TRBV11-2 to TRBJ2-1; 7 bases align to TRBD2. The V gene's germline CDR1 is SGHAT and CDR2 FQNNGV. The CDR3 is made up of 15 amino acids. With 3 bases clipped from V and 1 base from J, the junction kept 3 bases outside the gene matches. The CDR3: CASSFLGGSYNEQFF. CDR3 coding DNA: TGTGCCAGCAGCTTTCTCGGGGGGTCCTACAATGAGCAGTTCTTC.

There are a few counts of this clonotype. The rearrangement uses TRBV5-5 and TRBJ2-7; D not resolved. Between the trimmed V and J ends, which lost 1 base and 1 base, there was a span of 9 bases. Germline-derived CDR1 and CDR2 are SGHKS and YYEKEE (reference sequence). This CDR3 is 14 amino acids long. CDR3 loop: CASSLLSASYEQYV. For the CDR3, the DNA is TGTGCCAGCAGCTTGTTGTCTGCATCCTACGAGCAGTACGTC.

This clonotype was seen at least ten times. The CDR3 nucleotides read TGTGCCACCAGTGATGGAAAGGTGGCCAATCAGCCCCAGCATTTT. Translated: CATSDGKVANQPQHF. This rearrangement joins TRBV24-1 to TRBJ1-5; unclear D gene. From germline, CDR1 is KGHDR and CDR2 SFDVKD. Between the trimmed V and J ends, which lost 3 bases and 3 bases, there was a span of 11 bases. The CDR3 covers 15 residues.

This clonotype was seen ten or more times. The rearrangement uses TRBV7-2 and TRBJ2-1, with a tentative D call TRBD1 (5 bases). Trimming removed 5 bases at V and 12 bases at J, with 11 bases between. CDR1 SGHTA and CDR2 FQGNSA come from the germline V gene. The CDR3 totals 11 residues. Here the CDR3 reads CASSLDNRQFF. The CDR3 DNA is TGTGCCAGCAGCCTGGACAACAGGCAGTTCTTC.

This clonotype was counted ten times or more. The chain is built from TRBV5-4 and TRBJ1-2; D is uncertain. Per germline, CDR1 SGHNT and CDR2 YYREEE (reference sequence). The ends were cut back, 3 bases at V and 3 bases at J, with 15 bases in the middle. This CDR3 is 15 amino acids long. In DNA, the CDR3 is TGTGCCAGCAGCTCTGGAACTCAGGCTTACTATGGCTACACCTTC. Translated: CASSSGTQAYYGYTF.

The table lists this clonotype with many counts. The chain combines TRBV5-1 with TRBJ1-1, with D possibly TRBD1 on 6 matching bases. Germline V lookup: CDR1 SGHRS, CDR2 YFSETQ. The CDR3 has 13 amino acids. Trimming took off 2 bases at V and 4 bases at J, with 9 bases between the two ends. For the CDR3, the DNA is TGCGCCAGCAGCTTTACCAGGGGCACTGAAGCTTTCTTT. Translated, it gives CASSFTRGTEAFF.

This clonotype has more than one count but fewer than ten. The V call is TRBV7-2, the J call TRBJ1-1; D not certain. This CDR3 has 15 residues. Germline CDR1 is SGHTA and CDR2 is FQGNSA. V lost 2 bases and J 1 base, leaving 11 bases between the germline ends. CDR3 sequence (DNA): TGTGCCAGCAGCTTAATGCAGACCCAGAACACTGAAGCTTTCTTT. Residues: CASSLMQTQNTEAFF.

This clonotype came up many times. J is TRBJ1-1 and V is TRBV5-1, with a weak D call TRBD1 (5 bases). The CDR3 consists of 13 residues. Trimming removed 6 bases at V and 4 bases at J, with 13 bases between. The V gene's germline CDR1 is SGHRS and CDR2 YFSETQ. The CDR3 is CASTAQGVTEAFF. The CDR3 bases are TGCGCCAGCACCGCCCAGGGCGTCACTGAAGCTTTCTTT.

This clonotype was recorded many times. This rearrangement joins TRBV30 to TRBJ1-2; no clear D. V dropped 8 bases and J dropped 7 bases, with 17 bases sitting between them. Germline CDR1 and CDR2: GTSNPN and SVGIG (reference sequence). The CDR3 consists of 12 residues. The DNA of the CDR3 is TGTGCCCGGAACGATCGGGGTCGTGGCTACACCTTC. Protein product: CARNDRGRGYTF. Filled out from reference TRBV30 and TRBJ1-2, the complete variable domain reads SQTIHQWPATLVQPVGSPLSLECTVEGTSNPNLYWYRQAAGRGLQLLFYSVGIGQISSEVPQNLSASRPQDRQFILSSKKLLLSDSGFYLCARNDRGRGYTFGSGTRLTVV.

There are many counts of this clonotype. The V call is TRBV20-1, the J call TRBJ1-1; D remains unclear. The CDR3 covers 12 residues. With 6 bases removed from V and 3 bases from J, the gap between germline ends came to 11 bases. Germline V gene data show CDR1 as DFQATT and CDR2 as SNEGSKA (reference sequence). Written as DNA, the CDR3 is TGCAGTGCCGCACCCTGGGACACTGAAGCTTTCTTT. This encodes CSAAPWDTEAFF.

This clonotype was seen many times. The V and J genes are TRBV6-2 or TRBV6-3 and TRBJ2-3; TRBD1 might be the D (6 bases). The CDR3 length is 16 residues. Germline loops: CDR1 MNHEY, CDR2 SVGEGT. The ends were cut back, 2 bases at V and 0 bases at J, with 12 bases in the middle. Here the CDR3 DNA reads TGTGCCAGCAGTTACGAGCAGGGGTTGAGCACAGATACGCAGTATTTT. Translation gives CASSYEQGLSTDTQYF.

The V gene is TRBV7-9, the J gene TRBJ2-1; 10 bases match TRBD2. Germline V gene sequence: CDR1 SEHNR, CDR2 FQNEAQ (reference sequence). After removal of 5 bases from V and 4 bases from J, the junction contained 8 bases not matched to a gene. The CDR3 length is 16 residues. The CDR3 sequence: CASSLDQRGGYNEQFF. For the CDR3, the DNA is TGTGCCAGCAGCCTGGATCAGCGGGGGGGTTACAATGAGCAGTTCTTC. Full variable domain (outside the CDR3, taken from reference TRBV7-9 and TRBJ2-1): DTGVSQNPRHKITKRGQNVTFRCDPISEHNRLYWYRQTLGQGPEFLTYFQNEAQLEKSRLLSDRFSAERPKGSFSTLEIQRTEQGDSAMYLCASSLDQRGGYNEQFFGPGTRLTVL.

This clonotype was observed many times. V and J are TRBV7-8 and TRBJ2-7; TRBD2 is a possible D gene (5 bases). The germline gives CDR1 SGHVS, CDR2 FQNEAQ. V was trimmed by 1 base and J by 5 bases, leaving 9 bases between them. The CDR3 totals 13 residues. In DNA form, the CDR3 reads TGTGCCAGCAGCTTAGTTTCAGCGGACGAGCAGTACTTC. It codes for CASSLVSADEQYF.